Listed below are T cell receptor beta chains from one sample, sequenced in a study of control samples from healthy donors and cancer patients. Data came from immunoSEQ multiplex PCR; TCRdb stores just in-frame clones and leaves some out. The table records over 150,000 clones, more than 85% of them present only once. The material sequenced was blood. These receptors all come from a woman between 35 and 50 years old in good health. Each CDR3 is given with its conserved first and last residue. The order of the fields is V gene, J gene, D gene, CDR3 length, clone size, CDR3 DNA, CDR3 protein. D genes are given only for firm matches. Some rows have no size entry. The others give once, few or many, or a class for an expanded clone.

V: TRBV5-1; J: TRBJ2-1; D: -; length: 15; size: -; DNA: TGCGCCAGCAGCTTGGGACAGGGAGGGTTCGGTGAGCAGTTCTTC; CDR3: CASSLGQGGFGEQFF
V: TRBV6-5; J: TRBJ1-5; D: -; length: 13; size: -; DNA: TGTGCCAGCAATTTAGGGACTCTTCAGCCCCAGCATTTT; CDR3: CASNLGTLQPQHF
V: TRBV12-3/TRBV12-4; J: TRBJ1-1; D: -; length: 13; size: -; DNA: TGTGCCAGCAGTTTTGTACGCCGCACTGAAGCTTTCTTT; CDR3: CASSFVRRTEAFF
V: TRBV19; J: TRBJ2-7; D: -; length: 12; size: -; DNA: TGTGCCAGTAGTATAGGAGGATCCGAGCAGTACTTC; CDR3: CASSIGGSEQYF
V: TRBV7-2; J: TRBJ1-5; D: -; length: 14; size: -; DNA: TGTGCCAGCAGCTCCCGGGGAGGATATCAGCCCCAGCATTTT; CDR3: CASSSRGGYQPQHF
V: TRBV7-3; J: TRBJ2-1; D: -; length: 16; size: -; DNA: TGTGCCAGCAGCTTAAGGGTCGCCCCCCCCTACAATGAGCAGTTCTTC; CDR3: CASSLRVAPPYNEQFF
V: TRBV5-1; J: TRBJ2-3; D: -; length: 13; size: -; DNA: TGCGCCAGCAGCTGGTCCCCTCCAGATACGCAGTATTTT; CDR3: CASSWSPPDTQYF
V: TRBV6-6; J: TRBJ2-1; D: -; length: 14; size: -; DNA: TGTGCCAGCAGGTCCGGGTCTTCATACAATGAGCAGTTCTTC; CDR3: CASRSGSSYNEQFF
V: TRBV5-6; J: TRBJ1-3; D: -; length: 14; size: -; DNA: TGTGCCAGCAGCTTGGGGACTTACATTGACACCATATATTTT; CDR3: CASSLGTYIDTIYF
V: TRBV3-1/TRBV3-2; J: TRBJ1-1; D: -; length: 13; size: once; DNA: TGTGCCAGCAGCCAACGGGGGGTCACTGAAGCTTTCTTT; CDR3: CASSQRGVTEAFF
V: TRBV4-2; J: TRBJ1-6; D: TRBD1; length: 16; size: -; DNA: TGTGCCAGCAGCCCTAGGACAGGGCCCAGCAATTCACCCCTCCACTTT; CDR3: CASSPRTGPSNSPLHF
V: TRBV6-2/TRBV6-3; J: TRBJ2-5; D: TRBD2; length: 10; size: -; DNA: TGTGCCAGCAGTGGACTAGCGGTATACTTC; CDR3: CASSGLAVYF
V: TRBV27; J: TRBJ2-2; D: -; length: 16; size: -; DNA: TGTGCCAGCAGTCGAATGGGGCAGCTGAACACCGGGGAGCTGTTTTTT; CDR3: CASSRMGQLNTGELFF
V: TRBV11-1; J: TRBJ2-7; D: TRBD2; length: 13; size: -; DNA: TGTGCAAGCGGGAGGGGCTATGGCTACGAGCAGTACTTC; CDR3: CASGRGYGYEQYF
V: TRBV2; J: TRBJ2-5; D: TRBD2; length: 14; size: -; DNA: TGTGCCAGGGGGACTAGCGGGTACCAAGAGACCCAGTACTTC; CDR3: CARGTSGYQETQYF
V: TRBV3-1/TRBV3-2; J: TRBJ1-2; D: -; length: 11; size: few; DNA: TGTGCCAGCAGGGGGGACAACGCCTACACCTTC; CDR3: CASRGDNAYTF
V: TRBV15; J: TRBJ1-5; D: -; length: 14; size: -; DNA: TGTGCCACCAGCAGAGATGTTGGGGTTCAGCCCCAGCATTTT; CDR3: CATSRDVGVQPQHF
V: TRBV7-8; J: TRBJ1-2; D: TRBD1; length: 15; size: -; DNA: TGTGCCAGCAGCTTAGTAGGGGGGACAGTCTATGGCTACACCTTC; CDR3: CASSLVGGTVYGYTF
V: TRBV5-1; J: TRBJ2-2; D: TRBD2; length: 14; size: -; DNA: TGCGCCAGCAGCCTGGGGACGGGAGGTCGGGAGCTGTTTTTT; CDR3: CASSLGTGGRELFF
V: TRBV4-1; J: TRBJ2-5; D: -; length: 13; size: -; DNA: TGCGCCAGCAGCCAGTGGAGGCAAGAGACCCAGTACTTC; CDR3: CASSQWRQETQYF
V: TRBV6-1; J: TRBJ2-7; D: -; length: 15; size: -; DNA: TGTGCCAGCAGTGAACGGGCTACTTACTCCTACGAGCAGTACTTC; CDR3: CASSERATYSYEQYF
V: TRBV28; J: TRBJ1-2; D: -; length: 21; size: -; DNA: TGTGCCAGTCAAACGGGCCTGGGGGGCGCGCTCCTTAAGACGCTGGGTGGTGGCTACACCTTC; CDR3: CASQTGLGGALLKTLGGGYTF
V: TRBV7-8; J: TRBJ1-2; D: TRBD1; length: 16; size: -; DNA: TGTGCCAGCAGCTCCCCACCGGACAGGCCCGGGTATGGCTACACCTTC; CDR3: CASSSPPDRPGYGYTF
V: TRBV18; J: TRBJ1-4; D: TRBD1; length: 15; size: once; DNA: TGTGCCAGCTCACCACCCTCAGACAGGGGTGAAAAACTGTTTTTT; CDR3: CASSPPSDRGEKLFF
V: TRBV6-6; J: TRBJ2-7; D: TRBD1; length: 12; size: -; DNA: TGTGCCAGCTACGGACAGGACTACGAGCAGTACTTC; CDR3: CASYGQDYEQYF
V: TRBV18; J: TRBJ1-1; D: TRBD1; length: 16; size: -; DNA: TGTGCCAGCTCACCACCAGGGACAGGGAGAAACACTGAAGCTTTCTTT; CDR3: CASSPPGTGRNTEAFF
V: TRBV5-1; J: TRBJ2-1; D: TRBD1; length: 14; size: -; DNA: TGCGCCAGCAGCTTGAGTGACAGGGGCGATGAGCAGTTCTTC; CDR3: CASSLSDRGDEQFF
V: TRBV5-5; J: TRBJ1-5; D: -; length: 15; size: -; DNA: TGTGCCAGCACCCCCGCGGAAAATAGCAATCAGCCCCAGCATTTT; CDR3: CASTPAENSNQPQHF
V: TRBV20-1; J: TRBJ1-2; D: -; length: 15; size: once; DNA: TGCAGTGCTAGTTCCTCAGGGGAGGGTAACTATGGCTACACCTTC; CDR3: CSASSSGEGNYGYTF
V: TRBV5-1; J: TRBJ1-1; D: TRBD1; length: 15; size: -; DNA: TGCGCCAGCAGCTTGGGGACAGGGGGTATTACTGAAGCTTTCTTT; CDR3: CASSLGTGGITEAFF
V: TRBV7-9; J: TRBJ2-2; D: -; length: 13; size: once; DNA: TGTGCCAGCAGCCGCTTGACGGCCGGGGAGCTGTTTTTT; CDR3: CASSRLTAGELFF
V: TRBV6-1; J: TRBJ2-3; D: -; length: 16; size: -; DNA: TGTGCCAGCAGTGAGGGCGTCAGGGCCTACGCAGATACGCAGTATTTT; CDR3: CASSEGVRAYADTQYF
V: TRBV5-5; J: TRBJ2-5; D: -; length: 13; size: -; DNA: TGTGCCAGCAGCGAACCGGGGGAAGAGACCCAGTACTTC; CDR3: CASSEPGEETQYF
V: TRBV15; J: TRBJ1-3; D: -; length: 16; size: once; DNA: TGTGCCACCAGCAGAGATCTTGGGGTCTCTGGAAACACCATATATTTT; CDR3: CATSRDLGVSGNTIYF
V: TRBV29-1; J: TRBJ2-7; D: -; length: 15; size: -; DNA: TGCAGCGTTGTGATACTCGGGGACCCATACTACGAGCAGTACTTC; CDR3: CSVVILGDPYYEQYF
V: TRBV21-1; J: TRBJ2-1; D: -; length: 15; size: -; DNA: TGTGCCAGCAGCAAACCTTGCGGGGGGGTTTATGAGCAGTTCTTC; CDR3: CASSKPCGGVYEQFF
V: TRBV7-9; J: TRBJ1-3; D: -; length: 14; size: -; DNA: TGTGCCAGCAGCTTAGAAGGCTCTGGAAACACCATATATTTT; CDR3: CASSLEGSGNTIYF
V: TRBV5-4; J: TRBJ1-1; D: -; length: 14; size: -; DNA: TGTGCCAGCAGCTTGGCCGGGATGAACACTGAAGCTTTCTTT; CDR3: CASSLAGMNTEAFF
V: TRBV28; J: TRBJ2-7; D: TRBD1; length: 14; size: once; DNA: TGTGCCAGCAGCCCTGGGACAGGGGGTTACGAGCAGTACTTC; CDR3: CASSPGTGGYEQYF
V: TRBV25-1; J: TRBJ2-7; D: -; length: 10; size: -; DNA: TGTGCCACACAGTCGGAGGGACAGTACTTC; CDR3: CATQSEGQYF
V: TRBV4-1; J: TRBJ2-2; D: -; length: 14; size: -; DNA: TGCGCCAGCAGCCAGCCACCCCGGACCGGGGAGCTGTTTTTT; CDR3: CASSQPPRTGELFF
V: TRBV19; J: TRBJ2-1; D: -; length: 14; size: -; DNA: TGTGCCAGTAGTATTGGCAGGGACTACAATGAGCAGTTCTTC; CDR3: CASSIGRDYNEQFF
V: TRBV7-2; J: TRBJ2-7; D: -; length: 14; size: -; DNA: TGTGCCAGCCGCCCCCAGAGGATGGAGGGCGAGCAGTACTTC; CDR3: CASRPQRMEGEQYF
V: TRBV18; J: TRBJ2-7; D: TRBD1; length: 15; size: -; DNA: TGTGCCAGCTCGGGTCGACAGGGGACCAACTACGAGCAGTACTTC; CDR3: CASSGRQGTNYEQYF
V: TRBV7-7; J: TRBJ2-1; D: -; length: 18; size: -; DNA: TGTGCCAGCAGCTACCGGGCGCCAGGGGAGGGGACCTACAATGAGCAGTTCTTC; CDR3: CASSYRAPGEGTYNEQFF
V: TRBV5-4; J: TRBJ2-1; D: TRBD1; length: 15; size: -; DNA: TGTGCCAGCAGCGCAGCCGGGACAGGGAACAATGAGCAGTTCTTC; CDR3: CASSAAGTGNNEQFF
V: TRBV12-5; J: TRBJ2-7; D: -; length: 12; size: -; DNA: TGTGCTAGTGGTTTGGTAAATGAGGAGCAGTACTTC; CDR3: CASGLVNEEQYF